The 5 T cell receptor beta chains presented below share a single source sample, sequenced in a study of post-analysis software for immune sequencing data. Study observations and caveats: In patients, TRBV5-6, TRBV5-1 and TRBV20-1 belonged to five TRBV segments found more frequently than in controls.

Included in the TCR beta cDNA libraries were unique molecular identifiers. MiXCR, run by TCRdb on the PCR reads, gives a single entry per CDR3 protein. The sample has approximately 250,000 distinct CDR3 sequences; 35% to 45% are singletons. Which antigens these TCRs recognize remains unknown. The source material was blood. Source of these receptors: a girl aged 5 to 17 with multiple sclerosis.

The sample holds many counts of this clonotype. The chain has TRBV29-1 and TRBJ1-1; D unresolved. Deletions cut 3 bases from V and 4 bases from J, with 9 bases between. The germline gives CDR1 SQVTM, CDR2 ANQGSEA. The CDR3 loop spans 12 amino acids. For the CDR3, the DNA is TGCAGCGTTGATCGGGCGGGCACTGAAGCTTTCTTT. It translates to CSVDRAGTEAFF.

There are many counts of this clonotype. This chain links TRBV5-1 with TRBJ2-1; no reliable D call. The length of the CDR3 is 16 residues. The ends were cut back, 4 bases at V and 3 bases at J, with 17 bases in the middle. Germline V gene lookup returns CDR1 SGHRS and CDR2 YFSETQ. CDR3 coding DNA: TGCGCCAGCAGCCTTCTTGGTTCTACAGTCTACAATGAGCAGTTCTTC. Encoded protein: CASSLLGSTVYNEQFF.

Concerning this clonotype itself: The junction departs from germline at one end; a sequencing error may be responsible. The chain has TRBV9 and TRBJ2-3; D gene ambiguous. This CDR3 is built from 14 residues. Germline lookup yields CDR1 SGDLS and CDR2 YYNGEE. The CDR3 protein is CANSVDGATDTQYF. CDR3 DNA: TGTGCCAACAGCGTAGATGGCGCAACAGATACGCAGTATTTT. Based on the CDR3 plus reference TRBV9 and TRBJ2-3, the full variable domain is DSGVTQTPKHLITATGQRVTLRCSPRSGDLSVYWYQQSLDQGLQFLIQYYNGEERAKGNILERFSAQQFPDLHSELNLSSLELGDSALYFCANSVDGATDTQYFGPGTRLTVL.

The rearrangement joins TRBV20-1 to TRBJ2-5; tentatively, D is TRBD1 or TRBD2 (6 bases each). TRBJ2-7 explains the end of the DNA better; the J call may be wrong. CDR3 length equals 12 residues. CDR1 is DFQATT, CDR2 SNEGSKA, per germline (reference sequence). The DNA of the CDR3 is TGCAGTGCTAGAAGAGGGGGAGGCGAGCAGTACTTC. Encoded protein: CSARRGGGEQYF.

To note about this clonotype: Given a much more abundant clone one base away, this may be a read error. The V and J genes are TRBV5-1 and TRBJ2-5; 7 nucleotides line up with TRBD2. With V trimmed by 2 bases and J by 11 bases, 18 bases remained unmatched. Germline loops: CDR1 SGHRS, CDR2 YFSETQ. The CDR3 has 16 amino acids. The CDR3 sequence: CASSFRLAIPANEQYF. In nucleotides, the CDR3 is TGCGCCAGCAGCTTCAGACTAGCAATCCCCGCGAATGAGCAGTACTTC.